One and the same sample provided the 26 T cell receptor beta chains below, sequenced in a study of cytomegalovirus exposure and HLA in healthy donors. Sequenced by immunoSEQ multiplex PCR; TCRdb stores in-frame clones only, minus some. The table includes tens of thousands of clones, 85% to 95% detected once. Sample: PBMCs. These TCRs come from a man aged 18-30 years in good health and CMV-seronegative.

The chain combines TRBV5-1 with TRBJ2-3; D is undetermined. CDR1 is SGHRS, CDR2 YFSETQ, per germline. CDR3 length: 13 residues. Trimming pared 1 base from V and 4 bases from J, leaving 7 bases between. The chain's CDR3 is CASSLSVADTQYF. CDR3 coding DNA: TGCGCCAGCAGCTTGTCGGTGGCAGATACGCAGTATTTT.

The gene calls are TRBV19 and TRBJ2-7; TRBD2 is a possible D gene (5 bases). V was clipped by 1 base and J by 1 base, with 14 bases between them. Germline CDR1 reads LNHDA; CDR2 reads SQIVND (reference sequence). The CDR3 is made up of 16 amino acids. DNA of the CDR3: TGTGCCAGTAGTATAGGATCGGGGTCAACGTCCTACGAGCAGTACTTC. This gives the protein CASSIGSGSTSYEQYF.

The CDR3 spells CASSHQDAGVDTQYF. CDR3 DNA: TGCGCCAGCAGCCACCAAGATGCGGGTGTCGATACGCAGTATTTT. V usage is TRBV4-3 and J usage is TRBJ2-3, with a possible D match to TRBD2 (5 bases). Germline CDR1 is LGHNA and CDR2 is YSLEER. V lost 3 bases and J lost 6, with 16 bases in between. The CDR3 has 15 residues.

The chain links TRBV5-8 to TRBJ1-2; maybe TRBD1 (6 bases). From germline, CDR1 is SGHTS and CDR2 YDEGEE. V lost 0 bases, J lost 8 bases, and 8 bases lay in between. The CDR3 consists of 12 residues. The CDR3 bases are TGTGCCAGCAGCTTGGGGACAGCAGGCTACACCTTC. This translates into CASSLGTAGYTF.

The CDR3 nucleotides read TGTGCCAGCAGTAGACAGGGCCAAACCACCTATGGCTACACCTTC. Encoded protein: CASSRQGQTTYGYTF. The chain has TRBV2 and TRBJ1-2; 7 nucleotides agree with TRBD1. The CDR3 contains 15 residues. CDR1 and CDR2 (germline): SNHLY, FYNNEI. V lost 5 bases, J lost 4 bases, and 10 bases stayed unmatched.

The chain has TRBV4-1 and TRBJ2-1; D uncertain. Per germline, CDR1 MGHRA and CDR2 YSYEKL. The CDR3 extends over 16 amino acids. V lost 1 base and J lost 0, with 10 bases in between. In DNA, the CDR3 is TGCGCCAGCAGCCAAGTCGACATTATCTCCTACAATGAGCAGTTCTTC. Translating gives CASSQVDIISYNEQFF.

The rearrangement uses TRBV5-4 and TRBJ1-4; D ambiguous. The V end lost 5 bases, the J end lost 8 bases, and 13 bases lay between the germline ends. CDR1 and CDR2 (germline): SGHNT, YYREEE (reference sequence). The CDR3 is 13 residues long. CDR3 sequence (DNA): TGTGCCAGCAGGACTCGTGATAACGAAAAACTGTTTTTT. The encoded protein is CASRTRDNEKLFF.

The chain carries TRBV29-1 and TRBJ1-2; D not certain. V lost 1 base and J 11 bases, leaving 14 bases between the germline ends. Germline V gives CDR1 SQVTM, CDR2 ANQGSEA. The CDR3 runs to 12 residues. CDR3 residues: CSVEVEGSVYTF. The CDR3 bases are TGCAGCGTTGAAGTTGAAGGGAGCGTGTACACCTTC.

The chain recombines TRBV11-2 with TRBJ2-1; 9 bases map to TRBD2. Germline CDR1 is SGHAT and CDR2 is FQNNGV. V lost 5 bases to trimming and J lost 7 bases; unmatched junction nucleotides: 15. The CDR3 contains 17 residues. In nucleotides, the CDR3 is TGTGCCAGCAGCATACATCCGCGGGGGGGCCAGGGTAATGAGCAGTTCTTC. It specifies CASSIHPRGGQGNEQFF.

The chain couples TRBV6-5 to TRBJ1-1, with D hard to call. The germline V gene encodes CDR1 MNHEY and CDR2 SVGAGI. Trimming left V 6 bases short and J 1 base short, with 9 bases between. CDR3 length: 13 residues. The CDR3, as DNA: TGTGCCAGCAGCCTCGGGGAGAACACTGAAGCTTTCTTT. As protein: CASSLGENTEAFF.

The CDR3 bases are TGTGCCAGCAGCCTAGATGCTAGCCAAGAGACCCAGTACTTC. This translates into CASSLDASQETQYF. V is TRBV2 and J is TRBJ2-5; unclear D gene. This CDR3 has 14 amino acids. In germline, CDR1 is SNHLY, CDR2 FYNNEI. V lost 6 bases and J 1 base, leaving 12 bases between the germline ends.

V and J are TRBV25-1 and TRBJ1-5; TRBD1 is a possible D gene (5 bases). The CDR3 totals 15 residues. CDR1 and CDR2 (germline): MGHDK, SYGVNS. V gave up 4 bases and J gave up 0 bases, with 10 bases separating them. The CDR3 protein is CASSGGAYSNQPQHF. CDR3 sequence (DNA): TGTGCCAGCAGTGGGGGCGCGTATAGCAATCAGCCCCAGCATTTT.

The chain joins TRBV5-4 to TRBJ1-3; 7 bases are shared with TRBD1. Unmatched junction bases numbered 5, after V lost 3 bases and J lost 2 bases. Germline-derived CDR1 and CDR2 are SGHNT and YYREEE (reference sequence). The CDR3 runs to 15 residues. CDR3 sequence: CASSSGTDPGNTIYF. The CDR3 region has the DNA TGTGCCAGCAGCTCCGGGACAGACCCTGGAAACACCATATATTTT.

This rearrangement joins TRBV11-2 to TRBJ2-1; D is perhaps TRBD2 (6 bases). The germline V gene encodes CDR1 SGHAT and CDR2 FQNNGV. CDR3 length equals 15 residues. V was cut by 7 bases and J by 4 bases, with 17 bases left in between. The CDR3 coding sequence is TGTGCCAGCATCCGGGAAGGCGGGAATTACAATGAGCAGTTCTTC. Amino acid sequence: CASIREGGNYNEQFF.

The chain couples TRBV5-1 to TRBJ1-1; D perhaps matches TRBD1 (6 bases). CDR3 length equals 15 residues. V was clipped by 4 bases and J by 3 bases, with 16 bases between them. Germline V gene sequence: CDR1 SGHRS, CDR2 YFSETQ. CDR3 residues: CASSEQGEGDTEAFF. CDR3 DNA: TGCGCCAGCAGCGAACAGGGTGAAGGAGACACTGAAGCTTTCTTT. Full variable domain (remainder filled in from reference TRBV5-1 and TRBJ1-1): KAGVTQTPRYLIKTRGQQVTLSCSPISGHRSVSWYQQTPGQGLQFLFEYFSETQRNKGNFPGRFSGRQFSNSRSEMNVSTLELGDSALYLCASSEQGEGDTEAFFGQGTRLTVV.

This sequence joins TRBV6-5 and TRBJ1-3, with D possibly matching TRBD1 (5 bases). The CDR3 consists of 13 residues. Germline loops: CDR1 MNHEY, CDR2 SVGAGI. V was clipped by 6 bases and J by 4 bases, with 10 bases between them. This chain's CDR3 is CASRPGGGNTIYF. CDR3 in DNA: TGTGCCAGCAGACCGGGGGGAGGAAACACCATATATTTT.

The chain has TRBV28 and TRBJ1-5, with 9 positions matching TRBD1. Looked up from germline, CDR1 is MDHEN and CDR2 is SYDVKM. V was clipped by 6 bases and J by 4 bases; unmatched bases: 10. CDR3 length: 16 amino acids. CDR3 bases: TGTGCCAGCAGACCTCCTACAGGGGGCCTTAATCAGCCCCAGCATTTT. This translates into CASRPPTGGLNQPQHF.

This chain uses TRBV29-1 with TRBJ1-5; the match to TRBD1 covers 8 bases. Germline V gene data show CDR1 as SQVTM and CDR2 as ANQGSEA. V shed 7 bases and J 4 bases; nucleotides not matched to a gene: 9. CDR3 length: 14 residues. This chain's CDR3 is CSAGTGLGNQPQHF. The CDR3 bases are TGCAGCGCCGGGACAGGACTGGGGAATCAGCCCCAGCATTTT.

In its sample, this clone was seen once. The chain employs TRBV7-2 and TRBJ2-7; D possibly corresponds to TRBD2 (6 bases). The CDR3 is 13 amino acids. Germline CDR1 reads SGHTA; CDR2 reads FQGNSA. Trimming shortened V by 6 bases and J by 2 bases, and 11 bases separated the two germline ends. The chain's CDR3 is CASSPRRAYEQYF. In DNA form, the CDR3 reads TGTGCCAGCAGTCCGAGGAGGGCCTACGAGCAGTACTTC. The full variable domain, its missing parts supplied by reference TRBV7-2 and TRBJ2-7, is GAGVSQSPSNKVTEKGKDVELRCDPISGHTALYWYRQSLGQGLEFLIYFQGNSAPDKSGLPSDRFSAERTGGSVSTLTIQRTQQEDSAVYLCASSPRRAYEQYFGPGTRLTVT.

A single count supports this clone. This sequence joins TRBV27 and TRBJ2-7, with a possible D match to TRBD2 (6 bases). There are 15 residues in the CDR3. Germline V lookup: CDR1 MNHEY, CDR2 SMNVEV (reference sequence). Trimming shortened V by 2 bases and J by 4 bases, and 15 bases separated the two germline ends. CDR3 DNA sequence: TGTGCCAGCAGTTTAGGCCCAGGGACTCTTTACGAGCAGTACTTC. It codes for CASSLGPGTLYEQYF.

The genes are TRBV7-6 and TRBJ2-1; the match to TRBD2 covers 8 bases. The J segment lost 2 bases and the V segment lost 0 bases, leaving 12 bases of the junction unmatched. There are 19 residues in the CDR3. Germline V lookup: CDR1 SGHVS, CDR2 FNYEAQ. The CDR3 DNA sequence: TGTGCCAGCAGCTTAGCTCTAGCGGGCCCTATACCCCCCTACAATGAGCAGTTCTTC. Its protein is CASSLALAGPIPPYNEQFF.

This clone has just a few counts. CDR3 DNA sequence: TGCGCCAGCAGCACTGGAGCGGGGCGCGAAACCCAGTACTTC. It translates to CASSTGAGRETQYF. The chain recombines TRBV5-1 with TRBJ2-5; 7 bases agree with TRBD2. The germline gives CDR1 SGHRS, CDR2 YFSETQ. The length of the CDR3 is 14 residues. Trimming cost V 4 bases and J 8 bases; bases outside gene matches: 11.

The rearrangement links TRBV7-9 to TRBJ1-2; the match to TRBD1 covers 7 bases. Looked up from germline, CDR1 is SEHNR and CDR2 is FQNEAQ (reference sequence). The ends lost 3 bases at V and 3 bases at J; junction bases unmatched: 7. This CDR3 region has 15 residues. DNA of the CDR3: TGTGCCAGCAGCTTCGAATCAGGGGGACACTATGGCTACACCTTC. This codes for CASSFESGGHYGYTF. Combining the CDR3 with reference TRBV7-9 and TRBJ1-2 gives the whole variable domain DTGVSQNPRHKITKRGQNVTFRCDPISEHNRLYWYRQTLGQGPEFLTYFQNEAQLEKSRLLSDRFSAERPKGSFSTLEIQRTEQGDSAMYLCASSFESGGHYGYTFGSGTRLTVV.

This chain connects TRBV5-1 to TRBJ1-3, with D unclear. The germline CDR1 and CDR2 sequences are SGHRS and YFSETQ. V lost 2 bases, J lost 0 bases, and 9 bases lay in between. The CDR3 loop spans 15 amino acids. The CDR3 nucleotides read TGCGCCAGCAGCTTAGAGGCCCGCTCTGGAAACACCATATATTTT. Translated, it gives CASSLEARSGNTIYF.

V is TRBV7-8 and J is TRBJ2-3, with 13 bases fitting TRBD2. Trimming removed 5 bases from V and 1 base from J; junction bases left unmatched: 3. CDR3 size: 16 residues. The germline gives CDR1 SGHVS, CDR2 FQNEAQ. This CDR3 reads CASSPGLAGGTDTQYF. For the CDR3, the DNA is TGTGCCAGCAGCCCCGGACTAGCGGGAGGCACAGATACGCAGTATTTT. The variable domain in full, with the rest retrieved from reference TRBV7-8 and TRBJ2-3, is GAGVSQSPRYKVAKRGQDVALRCDPISGHVSLFWYQQALGQGPEFLTYFQNEAQLDKSGLPSDRFFAERPEGSVSTLKIQRTQQEDSAVYLCASSPGLAGGTDTQYFGPGTRLTVL.

This sequence joins TRBV19 and TRBJ2-1, with 8 bases matching TRBD2. This CDR3 is 14 amino acids long. Germline trimming cut 9 bases from V and 4 bases from J; bases unmatched to any gene: 8. Germline CDR1 LNHDA, CDR2 SQIVND (reference sequence). CDR3 coding DNA: TGTGCCAGCACCCCTAGCGGGCCGTACAATGAGCAGTTCTTC. This sequence encodes CASTPSGPYNEQFF.